The entry below gives a single TCR beta chain sequence along with its context. The antigen is undetermined. In the same sample, other DNA sequences code for this CDR3. The record originates from a study of T cell responses to AZD1222 COVID-19 vaccine. CDR1 SGHRS and CDR2 YFSETQ come from the germline V gene. The CDR3 length is 14 residues. Trimming cost V 0 bases and J 3 bases, with 10 bases left between them. Repertoires were generated with immunoSEQ multiplex PCR, while TCRdb's copy carries only in-frame clones and drops some. The table lists over 150,000 clones, 94% of them singletons, with around 1.6% in the top ten. Notes on the study in general: Baseline serostatus was positive in only a handful of AZD1222 recipients. Nearly half of spike-specific TCRs reportedly go after variant regions that carry no mutations.

The sample consisted of peripheral blood, taken 28 days after the second AZD1222 dose. This chain uses TRBV5-1 with TRBJ2-7, with a possible D match to TRBD1 (6 bases). The receptor was isolated from an adult who received the AZD1222 COVID-19 vaccine. CDR3 protein: CASSLGQEGYEQYF. CDR3 nucleotide sequence: TGCGCCAGCAGCTTGGGACAGGAAGGCTACGAGCAGTACTTC.